This is a list of T cell receptor beta chains from one sample in a study of shared clonotypes between healthy human individuals. The method was immunoSEQ multiplex PCR; TCRdb's version includes in-frame clones alone and lacks a portion of them. The sample has about 2 million clones; about 95% are singletons. The specimen sequenced was naive CD8+ T cells sorted from blood. The receptor set was obtained from a man in his late teens or twenties in good health. CDR3s include the opening cysteine and the closing phenylalanine or tryptophan. The D gene is left open where the match is weak. Part of the rows lack a size; the others show once, few, many or a class for expanded clones.

d_gene: .; v_gene: TRBV21-1; abundance: .; j_gene: TRBJ2-7; CDR3nt: TGTGCCAGCAGTCCCGCTTGGCAGTACTTC; CDR3aa: CASSPAWQYF
d_gene: TRBD1; v_gene: TRBV29-1; abundance: .; j_gene: TRBJ2-7; CDR3nt: TGCAGCGTTGCGGCCAGGGGGCAGGACGAGCAGTACTTC; CDR3aa: CSVAARGQDEQYF
d_gene: .; v_gene: TRBV27; abundance: once; j_gene: TRBJ1-5; CDR3nt: TGTGCCAGCAGTCGGGGTCCGGGTGCGAGTGGACAGCCCCAGCATTTT; CDR3aa: CASSRGPGASGQPQHF
d_gene: TRBD2; v_gene: TRBV30; abundance: .; j_gene: TRBJ2-1; CDR3nt: TGTGCCTGGACGGGGGGGGATGAGCAGTTCTTC; CDR3aa: CAWTGGDEQFF
d_gene: .; v_gene: TRBV10-2; abundance: .; j_gene: TRBJ2-2; CDR3nt: TGCGCCAGCAGCGCGGACAGGCGGGGCACCGGGGAGCTGTTTTTT; CDR3aa: CASSADRRGTGELFF
d_gene: .; v_gene: TRBV5-1; abundance: .; j_gene: TRBJ2-7; CDR3nt: TGCGCCAGCAGGCTAGCGAACGAATACGAGCAGTACTTC; CDR3aa: CASRLANEYEQYF
d_gene: .; v_gene: TRBV27; abundance: .; j_gene: TRBJ2-7; CDR3nt: TGTGCCAGCAGTTTTTTCCCCGGGAGCTCCTACGAGCAGTACTTC; CDR3aa: CASSFFPGSSYEQYF
d_gene: .; v_gene: TRBV9; abundance: .; j_gene: TRBJ2-7; CDR3nt: TGTGCCAGCAGCGTAGACCCGGGGCGCTCCTACGAGCAGTACTTC; CDR3aa: CASSVDPGRSYEQYF
d_gene: .; v_gene: TRBV9; abundance: few; j_gene: TRBJ2-3; CDR3nt: TGTGCCAGCAGCGTAGGGTGGACAGATACGCAGTATTTT; CDR3aa: CASSVGWTDTQYF
d_gene: TRBD1; v_gene: TRBV4-1; abundance: .; j_gene: TRBJ1-2; CDR3nt: TGCGCCAGCAGCCAAGAGGACAGGAGCGGGTATGGCTACACCTTC; CDR3aa: CASSQEDRSGYGYTF
d_gene: TRBD1; v_gene: TRBV5-1; abundance: .; j_gene: TRBJ2-7; CDR3nt: TGCGCCAGCAGCGTCACCCGGGACAGCTTCTACGAGCAGTACTTC; CDR3aa: CASSVTRDSFYEQYF
d_gene: TRBD2; v_gene: TRBV7-9; abundance: .; j_gene: TRBJ2-3; CDR3nt: TGTGCCAGCAGCTCCGGGACTAGCGCCCCGGATACGCAGTATTTT; CDR3aa: CASSSGTSAPDTQYF
d_gene: .; v_gene: TRBV5-4; abundance: .; j_gene: TRBJ2-1; CDR3nt: TGTGCCAGCAGCTCCAAGGGTGTAGCGGAACAGTTAAATGAGCAGTTCTTC; CDR3aa: CASSSKGVAEQLNEQFF
d_gene: TRBD2; v_gene: TRBV5-1; abundance: .; j_gene: TRBJ2-5; CDR3nt: TGCGCCAGCAGCTCCTTTATCGGACTAGCGGGGATGGAGACCCAGTACTTC; CDR3aa: CASSSFIGLAGMETQYF
d_gene: .; v_gene: TRBV7-6; abundance: .; j_gene: TRBJ2-1; CDR3nt: TGTGCCAGCAGCTTATTTACGGCGGGGAGCCTTAACTATGAGCAGTTCTTC; CDR3aa: CASSLFTAGSLNYEQFF
d_gene: TRBD1; v_gene: TRBV7-9; abundance: .; j_gene: TRBJ1-5; CDR3nt: TGTGCCAGCAGCTCACCGGACAGGGCTGATCCGGGCCATCAGCCCCAGCATTTT; CDR3aa: CASSSPDRADPGHQPQHF
d_gene: .; v_gene: TRBV19; abundance: .; j_gene: TRBJ2-7; CDR3nt: TGTGCCAGTACTCCCGGGACCTCCTACGAGCAGTACTTC; CDR3aa: CASTPGTSYEQYF
d_gene: TRBD1; v_gene: TRBV15; abundance: .; j_gene: TRBJ2-7; CDR3nt: TGTGCCACAACCTTTTCCGGGACAGCAGGCGAGCAGTACTTC; CDR3aa: CATTFSGTAGEQYF
d_gene: TRBD2; v_gene: TRBV13; abundance: .; j_gene: TRBJ2-3; CDR3nt: TGTGCCAGCAGCAATAGCGGGGGCAAACTCACAGATACGCAGTATTTT; CDR3aa: CASSNSGGKLTDTQYF